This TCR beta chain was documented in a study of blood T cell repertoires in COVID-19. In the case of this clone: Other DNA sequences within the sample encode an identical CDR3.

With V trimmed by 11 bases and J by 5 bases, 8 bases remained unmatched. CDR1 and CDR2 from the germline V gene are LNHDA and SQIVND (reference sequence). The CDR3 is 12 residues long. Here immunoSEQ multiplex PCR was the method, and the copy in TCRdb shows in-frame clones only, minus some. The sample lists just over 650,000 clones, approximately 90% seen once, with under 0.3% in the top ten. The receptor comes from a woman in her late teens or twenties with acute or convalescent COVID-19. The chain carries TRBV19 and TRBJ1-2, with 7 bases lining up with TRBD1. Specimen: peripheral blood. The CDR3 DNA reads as TGTGCCTCCCGACCAGGGGGATATGGCTACACCTTC. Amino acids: CASRPGGYGYTF.